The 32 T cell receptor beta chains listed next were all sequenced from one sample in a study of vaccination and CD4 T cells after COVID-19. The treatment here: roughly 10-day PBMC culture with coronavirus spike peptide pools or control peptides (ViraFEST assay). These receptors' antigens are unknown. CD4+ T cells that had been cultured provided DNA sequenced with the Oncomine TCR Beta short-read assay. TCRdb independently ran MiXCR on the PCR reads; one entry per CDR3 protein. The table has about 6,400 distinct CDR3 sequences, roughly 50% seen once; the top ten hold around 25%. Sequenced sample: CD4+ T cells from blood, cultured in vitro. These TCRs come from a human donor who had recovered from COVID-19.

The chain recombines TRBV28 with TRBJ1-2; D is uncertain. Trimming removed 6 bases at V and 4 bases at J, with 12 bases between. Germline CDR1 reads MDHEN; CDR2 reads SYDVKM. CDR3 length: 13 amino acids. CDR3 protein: CASSKSGIYGYTF. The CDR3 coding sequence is TGTGCCAGCAGCAAATCCGGGATCTATGGCTACACCTTC.

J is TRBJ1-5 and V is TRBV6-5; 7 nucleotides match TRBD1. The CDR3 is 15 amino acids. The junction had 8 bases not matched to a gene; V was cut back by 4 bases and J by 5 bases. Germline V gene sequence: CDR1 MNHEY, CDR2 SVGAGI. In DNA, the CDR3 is TGTGCCAGCAGTTTACAGGGCCAGGGGGATCAGCCCCAGCATTTT. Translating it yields CASSLQGQGDQPQHF.

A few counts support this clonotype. The CDR3 protein is CASSMGDTEAFF. As DNA, the CDR3 is TGTGCCAGCAGCATGGGGGACACTGAAGCTTTCTTT. This chain joins TRBV7-9 and TRBJ1-1; D is perhaps TRBD1 (5 bases). The CDR3 has 12 amino acids. Germline V gene data show CDR1 as SEHNR and CDR2 as FQNEAQ (reference sequence). Trimming removed 5 bases at V and 3 bases at J, with 7 bases between.

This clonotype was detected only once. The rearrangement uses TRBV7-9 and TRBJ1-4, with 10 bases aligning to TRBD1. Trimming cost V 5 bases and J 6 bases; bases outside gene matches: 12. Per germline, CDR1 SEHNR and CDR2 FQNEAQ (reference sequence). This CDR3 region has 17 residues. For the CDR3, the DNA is TGTGCCAGCAGCCCAGGCCTAACCGGGACAGGGGATGAAAAACTGTTTTTT. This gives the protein CASSPGLTGTGDEKLFF.

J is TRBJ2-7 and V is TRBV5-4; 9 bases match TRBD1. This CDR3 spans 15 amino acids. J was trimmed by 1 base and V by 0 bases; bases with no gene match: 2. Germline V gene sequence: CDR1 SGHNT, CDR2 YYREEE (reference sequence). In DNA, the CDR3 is TGTGCCAGCAGCTTGGTCGGGACAGGGTCCTACGAGCAGTACTTC. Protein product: CASSLVGTGSYEQYF. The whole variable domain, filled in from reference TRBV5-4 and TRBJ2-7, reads ETGVTQSPTHLIKTRGQQVTLRCSSQSGHNTVSWYQQALGQGPQFIFQYYREEENGRGNFPPRFSGLQFPNYSSELNVNALELDDSALYLCASSLVGTGSYEQYFGPGTRLTVT.

The CDR3: CASSLGTDPSTDTQYF. CDR3 bases: TGTGCCAGCAGCTTAGGGACAGACCCTAGCACAGATACGCAGTATTTT. The V call is TRBV11-3, the J call TRBJ2-3, with D perhaps TRBD1 (6 bases). The CDR3 spans 16 residues. Deletions cut 1 base from V and 0 bases from J, with 11 bases between. Germline V lookup: CDR1 SGHNT, CDR2 YENEEA.

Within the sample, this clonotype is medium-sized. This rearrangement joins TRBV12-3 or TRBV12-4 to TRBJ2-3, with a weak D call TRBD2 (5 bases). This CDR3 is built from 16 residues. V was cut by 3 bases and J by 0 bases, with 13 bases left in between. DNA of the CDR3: TGTGCCAGCAGTTTTCGCAGCGGAGCTAGCACAGATACGCAGTATTTT. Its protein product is CASSFRSGASTDTQYF.

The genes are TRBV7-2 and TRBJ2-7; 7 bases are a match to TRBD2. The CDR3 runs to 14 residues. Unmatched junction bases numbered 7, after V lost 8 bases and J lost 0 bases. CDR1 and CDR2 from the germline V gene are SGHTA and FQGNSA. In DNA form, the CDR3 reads TGTGCCAGCGCCAACGGGGGGAGCTCCTACGAGCAGTACTTC. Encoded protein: CASANGGSSYEQYF.

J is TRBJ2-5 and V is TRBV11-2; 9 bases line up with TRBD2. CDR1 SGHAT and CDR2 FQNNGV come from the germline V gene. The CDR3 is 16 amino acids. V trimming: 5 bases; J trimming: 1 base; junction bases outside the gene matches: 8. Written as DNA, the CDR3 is TGTGCCAGCAGCCCAGGGACTAGCTCACTCCAAGAGACCCAGTACTTC. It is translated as CASSPGTSSLQETQYF.

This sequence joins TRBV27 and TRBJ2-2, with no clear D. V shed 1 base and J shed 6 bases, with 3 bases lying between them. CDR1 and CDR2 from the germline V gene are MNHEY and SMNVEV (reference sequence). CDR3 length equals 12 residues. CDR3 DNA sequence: TGTGCCAGCAGTTTATTGCCCGGGGAGCTGTTTTTT. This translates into CASSLLPGELFF.

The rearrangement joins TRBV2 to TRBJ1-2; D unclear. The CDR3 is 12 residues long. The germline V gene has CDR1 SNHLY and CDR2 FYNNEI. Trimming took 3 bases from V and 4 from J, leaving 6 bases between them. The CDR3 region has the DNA TGTGCCAGCAGTGAGTTGGGCTATGGCTACACCTTC. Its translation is CASSELGYGYTF. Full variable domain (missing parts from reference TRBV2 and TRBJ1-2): EPEVTQTPSHQVTQMGQEVILRCVPISNHLYFYWYRQILGQKVEFLVSFYNNEISEKSEIFDDQFSVERPDGSNFTLKIRSTKLEDSAMYFCASSELGYGYTFGSGTRLTVV.

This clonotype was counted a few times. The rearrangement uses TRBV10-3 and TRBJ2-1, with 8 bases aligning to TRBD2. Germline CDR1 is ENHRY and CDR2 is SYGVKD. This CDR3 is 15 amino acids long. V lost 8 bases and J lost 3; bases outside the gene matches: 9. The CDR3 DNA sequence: TGTGCCATCGGAGGTTCAGCGGGGGACTACAATGAGCAGTTCTTC. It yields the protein CAIGGSAGDYNEQFF.

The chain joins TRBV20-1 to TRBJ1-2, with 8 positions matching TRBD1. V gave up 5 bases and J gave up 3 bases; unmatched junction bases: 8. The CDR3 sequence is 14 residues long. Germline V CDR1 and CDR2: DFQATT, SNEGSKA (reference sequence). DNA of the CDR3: TGCAGTGCTGCCAGGACAGGGATTGACTATGGCTACACCTTC. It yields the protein CSAARTGIDYGYTF.

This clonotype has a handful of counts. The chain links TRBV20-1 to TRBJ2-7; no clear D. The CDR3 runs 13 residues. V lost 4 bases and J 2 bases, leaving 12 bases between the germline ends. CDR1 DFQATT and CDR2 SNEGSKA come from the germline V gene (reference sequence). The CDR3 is CSAMRRPTYEQYF. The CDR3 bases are TGCAGTGCTATGAGACGGCCTACCTACGAGCAGTACTTC.

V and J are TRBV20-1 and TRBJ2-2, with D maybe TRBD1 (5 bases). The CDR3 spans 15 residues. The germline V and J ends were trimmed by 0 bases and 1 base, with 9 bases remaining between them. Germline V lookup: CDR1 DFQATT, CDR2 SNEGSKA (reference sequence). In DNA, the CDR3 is TGCAGTGCTAGAGATCGCCAGGGGAACACCGGGGAGCTGTTTTTT. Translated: CSARDRQGNTGELFF.

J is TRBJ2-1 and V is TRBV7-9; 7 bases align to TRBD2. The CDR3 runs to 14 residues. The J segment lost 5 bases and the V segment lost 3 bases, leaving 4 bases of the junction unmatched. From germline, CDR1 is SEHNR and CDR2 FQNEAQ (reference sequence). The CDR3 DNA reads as TGTGCCAGCAGCTTGGCTAGCGGACACAATGAGCAGTTCTTC. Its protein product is CASSLASGHNEQFF. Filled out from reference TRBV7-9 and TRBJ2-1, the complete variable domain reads DTGVSQNPRHKITKRGQNVTFRCDPISEHNRLYWYRQTLGQGPEFLTYFQNEAQLEKSRLLSDRFSAERPKGSFSTLEIQRTEQGDSAMYLCASSLASGHNEQFFGPGTRLTVL.

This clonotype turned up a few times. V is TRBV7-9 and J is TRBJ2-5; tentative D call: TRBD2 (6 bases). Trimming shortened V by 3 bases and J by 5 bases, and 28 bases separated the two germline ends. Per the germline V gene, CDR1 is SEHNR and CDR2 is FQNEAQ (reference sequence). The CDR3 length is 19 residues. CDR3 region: CASSLVPLAGTRGLETQYF. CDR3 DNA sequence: TGTGCCAGCAGCTTGGTCCCCTTGGCGGGGACCAGAGGTTTGGAGACCCAGTACTTC.

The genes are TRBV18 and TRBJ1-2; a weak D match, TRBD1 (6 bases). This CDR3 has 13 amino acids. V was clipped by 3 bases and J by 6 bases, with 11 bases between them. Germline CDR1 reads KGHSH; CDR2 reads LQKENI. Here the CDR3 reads CASSPRQEDGYTF. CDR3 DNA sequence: TGTGCCAGCTCACCGAGACAGGAAGATGGCTACACCTTC.

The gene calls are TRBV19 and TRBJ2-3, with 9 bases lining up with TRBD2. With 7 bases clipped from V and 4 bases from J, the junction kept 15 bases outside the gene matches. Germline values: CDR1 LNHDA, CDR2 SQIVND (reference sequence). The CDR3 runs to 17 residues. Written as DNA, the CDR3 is TGTGCCAGTAACCCCCGTGGTAGCGGGGGAGGGTCAGATACGCAGTATTTT. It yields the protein CASNPRGSGGGSDTQYF.

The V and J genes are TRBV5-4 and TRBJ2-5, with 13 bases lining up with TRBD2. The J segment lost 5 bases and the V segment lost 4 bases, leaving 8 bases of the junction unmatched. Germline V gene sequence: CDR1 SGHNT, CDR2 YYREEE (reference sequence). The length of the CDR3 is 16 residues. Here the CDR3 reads CASSPGLAGVGETQYF. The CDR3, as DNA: TGTGCCAGCAGCCCAGGACTAGCGGGAGTAGGGGAGACCCAGTACTTC.

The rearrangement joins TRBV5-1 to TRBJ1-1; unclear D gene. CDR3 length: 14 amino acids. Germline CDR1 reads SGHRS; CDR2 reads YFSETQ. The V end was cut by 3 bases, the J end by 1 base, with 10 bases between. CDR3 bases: TGCGCCAGCAGCTCCTTTGGCCAGAACACTGAAGCTTTCTTT. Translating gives CASSSFGQNTEAFF.

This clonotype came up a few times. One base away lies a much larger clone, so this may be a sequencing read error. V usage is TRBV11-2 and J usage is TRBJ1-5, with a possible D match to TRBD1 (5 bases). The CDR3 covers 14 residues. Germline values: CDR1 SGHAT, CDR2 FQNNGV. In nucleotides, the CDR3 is TGTGCCAACAGCCGGGGGACCCAGGGTCAGCCCCAGCATTTT. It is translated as CANSRGTQGQPQHF.

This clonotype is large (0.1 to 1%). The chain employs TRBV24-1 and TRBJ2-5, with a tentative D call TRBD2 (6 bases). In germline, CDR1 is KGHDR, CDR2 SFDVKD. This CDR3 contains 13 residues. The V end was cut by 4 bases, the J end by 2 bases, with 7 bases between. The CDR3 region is CATSDGGQETQYF. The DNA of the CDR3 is TGTGCCACCAGTGACGGAGGGCAAGAGACCCAGTACTTC.

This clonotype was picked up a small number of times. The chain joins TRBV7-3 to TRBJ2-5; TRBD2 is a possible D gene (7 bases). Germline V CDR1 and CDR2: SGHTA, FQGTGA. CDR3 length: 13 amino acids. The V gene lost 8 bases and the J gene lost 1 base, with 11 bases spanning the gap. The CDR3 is CASGRGPQETQYF. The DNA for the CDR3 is TGTGCCAGCGGGCGGGGGCCCCAAGAGACCCAGTACTTC.

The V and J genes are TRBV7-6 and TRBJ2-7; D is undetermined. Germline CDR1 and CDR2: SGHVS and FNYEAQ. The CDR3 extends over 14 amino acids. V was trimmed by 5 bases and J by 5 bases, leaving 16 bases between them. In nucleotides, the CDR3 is TGTGCCAGCAGCCCTGCCCTAGAAAGAGACGAGCAGTACTTC. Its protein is CASSPALERDEQYF.

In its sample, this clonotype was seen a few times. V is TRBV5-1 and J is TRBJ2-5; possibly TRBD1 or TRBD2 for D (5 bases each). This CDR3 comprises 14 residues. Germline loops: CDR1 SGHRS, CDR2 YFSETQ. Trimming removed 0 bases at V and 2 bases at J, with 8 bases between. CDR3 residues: CASSLGGAQETQYF. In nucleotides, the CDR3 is TGCGCCAGCAGCTTGGGAGGGGCACAAGAGACCCAGTACTTC.

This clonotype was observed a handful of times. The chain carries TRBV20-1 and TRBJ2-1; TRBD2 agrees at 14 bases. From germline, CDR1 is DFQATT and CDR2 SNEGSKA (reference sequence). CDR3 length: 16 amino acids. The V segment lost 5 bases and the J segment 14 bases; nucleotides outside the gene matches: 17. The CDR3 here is CSARDRKGLAGVVEFF. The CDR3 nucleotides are TGCAGTGCTCGGGACCGAAAGGGACTAGCGGGAGTTGTTGAGTTCTTC.

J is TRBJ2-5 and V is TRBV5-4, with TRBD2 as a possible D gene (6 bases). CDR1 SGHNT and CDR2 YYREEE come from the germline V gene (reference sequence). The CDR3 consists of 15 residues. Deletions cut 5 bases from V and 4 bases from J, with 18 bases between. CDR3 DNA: TGTGCCAGCAGTAGGGACCTTCTGGGGGGAGAGACCCAGTACTTC. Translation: CASSRDLLGGETQYF.

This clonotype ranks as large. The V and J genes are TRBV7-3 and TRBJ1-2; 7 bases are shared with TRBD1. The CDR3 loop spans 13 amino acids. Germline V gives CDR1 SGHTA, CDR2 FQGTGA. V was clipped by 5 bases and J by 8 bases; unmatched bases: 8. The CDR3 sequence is CASSGVPGGGYTF. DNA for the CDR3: TGTGCCAGCAGCGGGGTCCCAGGGGGGGGCTACACCTTC.

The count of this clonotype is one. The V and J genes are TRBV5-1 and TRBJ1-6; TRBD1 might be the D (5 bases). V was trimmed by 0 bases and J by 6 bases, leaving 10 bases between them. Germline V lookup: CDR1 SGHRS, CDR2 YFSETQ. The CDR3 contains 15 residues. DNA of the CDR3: TGCGCCAGCAGCTTGGGACCGGGGCCTAATTCACCCCTCCACTTT. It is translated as CASSLGPGPNSPLHF.

The CDR3 reads CASIQAGGGYGYTF. CDR3 nucleotides: TGTGCCAGCATCCAGGCCGGGGGGGGGTATGGCTACACCTTC. V is TRBV6-1 and J is TRBJ1-2, with D perhaps TRBD1 (5 bases). The CDR3 runs to 14 residues. Germline values: CDR1 MNHNS, CDR2 SASEGT. The germline V and J ends were trimmed by 7 bases and 5 bases, with 17 bases remaining between them.

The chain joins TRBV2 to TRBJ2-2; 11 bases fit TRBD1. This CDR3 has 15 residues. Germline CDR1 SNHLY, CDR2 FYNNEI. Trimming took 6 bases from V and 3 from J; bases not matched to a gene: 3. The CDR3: CASREGQGDTGELFF. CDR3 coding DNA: TGTGCCAGCAGGGAGGGACAGGGGGACACCGGGGAGCTGTTTTTT.